This T cell receptor (beta chain) was retrieved from a study of radiation and T cells in renal cell carcinoma (dated by TCRdb to the early 2020s). Describing the broader study: The samples were obtained from a clinical trial, where primary renal cell carcinomas were treated with 15 Gy stereotactic body radiation therapy and then removed by nephrectomy 4 weeks afterward. In total, approximately 53 samples underwent TCR beta sequencing: around 25 tumors plus 27 peripheral blood samples. Across all 53 samples, under 5 million unique CDR3 nucleotide sequences, encoding 2,658,974 unique CDR3 amino acid sequences, were identified.

Taken with the paper, the label for time point translates to: blood 2 weeks post-SBRT. In light of the paper, this sample's treatment or condition label describes: 15 Gy SBRT to primary tumor, nephrectomy 4 weeks later. To follow tumor-enriched clonotypes, peripheral blood was collected serially from radiation-treated patients at baseline and again at 2 weeks and 4 weeks after SBRT. Renal cell carcinoma with clear cell pathology was present in all patients. The QIAamp DNA Blood Mini Kit (Qiagen) was used to prepare genomic DNA for TCR sequencing. The analyses included just those samples that passed every quality control check. On this clone: Its antigen remains undetermined. The sample holds no much larger clone one base away, and base qualities are not on file.

TCR beta libraries were generated from genomic DNA with the immunoSEQ kit, following the manufacturer's recommendations. For library preparation, a first multiplex PCR was performed with proprietary primers, followed by a second PCR in which unique barcodes were added, and bead cleanups were performed after each round. Each sample batch included a kit-provided positive control reaction and a negative control reaction. The final libraries underwent checking on an Agilent 4200 TapeStation D1000 ScreenTape, volumetric pooling, and quantification by qPCR. An Illumina NextSeq500 fitted with a MidOutput 150-cycle cartridge performed the sequencing, running 156 Read1 cycles and 15 Index1 cycles with the kit's custom primers. The pooled library was loaded at approximately 1.1 pM with an approximately 18% PhiX control spike-in. The paper's data handling went like this. Vendor-processed data were analyzed in R, and a clonotype was defined as all T cells sharing the same CDR3 nucleotide sequence. In the clone abundance analyses, frequencies in each sample were normalized to that sample's 10,000 most abundant clones. Public T cell clones, which averaged fewer than five per sample, were excluded before analysis. Tumor-enriched and baseline blood-enriched clonotypes were defined by at least a 32-fold difference in abundance between compartments. A beta-binomial differential abundance model was applied to find clonotypes that expanded or contracted between blood time points. Tumor-blood repertoire similarity was measured with the Baroni-Urbani and Buser coefficient, and groups were compared using two-tailed Wilcoxon tests in R. TCRdb took over this immuneACCESS table, retaining in-frame rearrangements with V and J assigned. Such tables are incomplete; in checked studies, under half of the missing clones stem from an unresolved V gene, and the remainder is unexplained. V and J calls and clone size are as listed in that table; D and trimming were resolved from the DNA. Present in this sample are roughly 80,000 clones, just over 85% of which were seen just once. 22% of the sample lies in the top ten.

Study-level results and caveats: Dynamics of the blood repertoire were not tracked past 4 weeks after treatment. With a single-armed trial design, the study had no way to address how radiation dose or scheduling affects the TCR repertoire. No pretreatment tumor biopsies were available, so the baseline intratumoral presence of clonotypes could not be determined. Top tumor clonotypes rose in blood from baseline to 2 weeks post-radiation, then contracted by 4 weeks, suggesting transient expansion of tumor-resident clones.

CDR1 is given as MDHEN and CDR2 as SYDVKM, both from the germline V gene. Clipping removes 3 bases from V and 9 bases from J, with 5 as the unmatched junction base count. The CDR3 contains 14 residues, cysteine and phenylalanine counted. Of all the DNA, just the CDR3 is kept, 42 bases in frame from base 1. The sample was blood, taken from a patient whose treatment included radiotherapy and nephrectomy. The sequence was obtained from a woman aged 50 to 60 with renal cell carcinoma. Here the chain combines TRBV28 and TRBJ1-5, with 10 bases in between that match TRBD1. Read as DNA, the sequence is TGTGCCAGCAGTTTGACAGGGGGCGTACGGCCCCAGCATTTT. It is translated as CASSLTGGVRPQHF. The full variable domain, completed from the reference TRBV28 and TRBJ1-5 proteins outside the CDR3, reads DVKVTQSSRYLVKRTGEKVFLECVQDMDHENMFWYRQDPGLGLRLIYFSYDVKMKEKGDIPEGYSVSREKKERFSLILESASTNQTSMYLCASSLTGGVRPQHFGDGTRLSIL.